Here is one TCR beta chain with its context. This specimen belongs to a study of T cell changes during pregnancy in multiple sclerosis. TCRdb's copy holds only in-frame clones and misses some; the assay was immunoSEQ multiplex PCR. The profile shows about 100,000 clones, around 92% of them singletons. This CDR3 has 14 residues. Germline assignment: CDR1 MGHDK and CDR2 SYGVNS. The V and J ends lost 6 bases and 2 bases respectively, with 14 bases between them. The TCR comes from a female donor with multiple sclerosis, enrolled in a pregnancy study. The input for sequencing was peripheral blood, taken after pregnancy. J is TRBJ2-7 and V is TRBV25-1, with a weak D call TRBD1 (6 bases). The CDR3 region is CASSGRDNAYEQYF. In DNA, the CDR3 is TGTGCCAGCAGCGGTCGGGACAACGCCTACGAGCAGTACTTC.